This is a list of T cell receptor beta chains from one sample in a study of graft-versus-host responses after intestinal transplantation. TCRdb's copy holds only in-frame clones and misses some; the assay was immunoSEQ multiplex PCR. The sample shows 60,000 to 90,000 clones, 90% of them seen only once. No antigen has been assigned to these receptors. The sequencing here drew on unstimulated CD8+ T cells sorted from spleen or lymph node cells, taken before intestinal transplant. Receptor source: a human donor who received an intestinal transplant. CDR3s include the opening cysteine and the closing phenylalanine or tryptophan. D genes are given only for firm matches. Clone size appears in some rows only: once, few, many, or a class for an expanded clone.

V gene: TRBV13; clone size: -; D gene: TRBD2; J gene: TRBJ2-5; CDR3 DNA: TGTGCCAGCAGCGTTAGCGGGGGGAAAGAGACCCAGTACTTC; CDR3 protein: CASSVSGGKETQYF
V gene: TRBV5-6; clone size: -; D gene: TRBD1; J gene: TRBJ1-1; CDR3 DNA: TGTGCCAGCAGCTTGGGGGACAGGGTGGGGAACACTGAAGCTTTCTTT; CDR3 protein: CASSLGDRVGNTEAFF
V gene: TRBV7-9; clone size: once; D gene: -; J gene: TRBJ2-3; CDR3 DNA: TGTGCCAGCAGCTCCCAGACAGCCACAGATACGCAGTATTTT; CDR3 protein: CASSSQTATDTQYF
V gene: TRBV25-1; clone size: -; D gene: -; J gene: TRBJ1-5; CDR3 DNA: TGTGCCAGCAGTGATGGACACAGAGGCAATCAGCCCCAGCATTTT; CDR3 protein: CASSDGHRGNQPQHF
V gene: TRBV5-6; clone size: few; D gene: TRBD1; J gene: TRBJ2-7; CDR3 DNA: TGTGCCAGCAGCTTGGCGGGACAGGGTTACGAGCAGTACTTC; CDR3 protein: CASSLAGQGYEQYF
V gene: TRBV13; clone size: -; D gene: TRBD2; J gene: TRBJ2-1; CDR3 DNA: TGTGCCAGCAGCTTCCAGGGAGGGGATGAGCAGTTCTTC; CDR3 protein: CASSFQGGDEQFF
V gene: TRBV6-1; clone size: -; D gene: TRBD1; J gene: TRBJ1-2; CDR3 DNA: TGTGCCACCCGAGGCGACAGGGGGACCTATGGCTACACCTTC; CDR3 protein: CATRGDRGTYGYTF
V gene: TRBV11-1; clone size: -; D gene: -; J gene: TRBJ1-1; CDR3 DNA: TGTGCCAGCAGCTTATCTCTTACAGGCGCCACTGAAGCTTTCTTT; CDR3 protein: CASSLSLTGATEAFF
V gene: TRBV7-9; clone size: -; D gene: TRBD1; J gene: TRBJ1-2; CDR3 DNA: TGTGCCAGCAGCTTAGAGGGACAGCTCTATGGCTACACCTTC; CDR3 protein: CASSLEGQLYGYTF
V gene: TRBV5-6; clone size: few; D gene: -; J gene: TRBJ1-2; CDR3 DNA: TGTGCCAGCAGCTTGGGCGGAGCTAACTATGGCTACACCTTC; CDR3 protein: CASSLGGANYGYTF
V gene: TRBV15; clone size: -; D gene: TRBD2; J gene: TRBJ2-1; CDR3 DNA: TGTGCCACCAGCAGAACGGGGGGTAATGAGCAGTTCTTC; CDR3 protein: CATSRTGGNEQFF
V gene: TRBV27; clone size: -; D gene: TRBD1; J gene: TRBJ2-6; CDR3 DNA: TGTGCTAGCAGTCCTGTTAGCCCAGGGACAGGGGTTTCTGGGGCCAACGTCCTGACTTTC; CDR3 protein: CASSPVSPGTGVSGANVLTF
V gene: TRBV29-1; clone size: -; D gene: TRBD2; J gene: TRBJ2-3; CDR3 DNA: TGCAGCGTTGATAACGTGGGAGGGGAAACAGATACGCAGTATTTT; CDR3 protein: CSVDNVGGETDTQYF
V gene: TRBV27; clone size: -; D gene: TRBD1; J gene: TRBJ2-7; CDR3 DNA: TGTGCCAGCAGACTACAGGGGGCGTATGAGCAGTACTTC; CDR3 protein: CASRLQGAYEQYF
V gene: TRBV4-1; clone size: -; D gene: TRBD1; J gene: TRBJ2-7; CDR3 DNA: TGCGCCAGCAGCCCCCCCGTGGAACAGGGGAAGGTGGAGCAGTACTTC; CDR3 protein: CASSPPVEQGKVEQYF